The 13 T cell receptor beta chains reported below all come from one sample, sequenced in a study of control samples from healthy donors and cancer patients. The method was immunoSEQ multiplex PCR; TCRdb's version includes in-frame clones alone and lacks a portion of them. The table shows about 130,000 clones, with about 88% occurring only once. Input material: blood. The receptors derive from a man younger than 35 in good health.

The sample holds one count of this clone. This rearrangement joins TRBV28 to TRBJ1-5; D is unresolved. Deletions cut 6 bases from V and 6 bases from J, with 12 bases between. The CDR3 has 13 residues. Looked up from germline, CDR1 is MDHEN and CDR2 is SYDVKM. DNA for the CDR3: TGTGCCAGCAGAGACCTGGGATCTCAGCCCCAGCATTTT. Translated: CASRDLGSQPQHF.

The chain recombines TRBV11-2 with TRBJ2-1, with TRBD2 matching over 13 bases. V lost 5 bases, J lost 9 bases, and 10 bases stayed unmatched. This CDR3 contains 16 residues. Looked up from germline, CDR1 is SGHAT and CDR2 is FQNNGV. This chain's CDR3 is CASSPIGLAGDFEQFF. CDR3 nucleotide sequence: TGTGCCAGCAGCCCGATCGGACTAGCGGGAGATTTTGAGCAGTTCTTC.

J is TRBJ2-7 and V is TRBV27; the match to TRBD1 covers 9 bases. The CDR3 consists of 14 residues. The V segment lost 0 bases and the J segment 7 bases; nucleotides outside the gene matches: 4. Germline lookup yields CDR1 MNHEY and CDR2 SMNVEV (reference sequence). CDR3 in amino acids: CASSLSQGAGEQYF. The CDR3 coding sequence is TGTGCCAGCAGTTTATCACAGGGGGCCGGGGAGCAGTACTTC.

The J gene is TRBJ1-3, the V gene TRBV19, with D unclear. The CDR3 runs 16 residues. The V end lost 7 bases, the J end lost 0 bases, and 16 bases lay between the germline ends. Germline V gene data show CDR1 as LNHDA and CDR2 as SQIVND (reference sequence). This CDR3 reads CASTFEAAFSGNTIYF. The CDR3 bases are TGTGCCAGTACCTTCGAGGCTGCGTTCTCTGGAAACACCATATATTTT.

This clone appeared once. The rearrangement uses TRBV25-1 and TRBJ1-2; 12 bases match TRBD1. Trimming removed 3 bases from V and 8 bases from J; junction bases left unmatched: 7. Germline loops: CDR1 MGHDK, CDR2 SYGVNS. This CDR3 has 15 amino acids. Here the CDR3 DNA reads TGTGCCAGCAGTGATTCGGGACAGGGGGCTTCAGGCTACACCTTC. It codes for CASSDSGQGASGYTF.

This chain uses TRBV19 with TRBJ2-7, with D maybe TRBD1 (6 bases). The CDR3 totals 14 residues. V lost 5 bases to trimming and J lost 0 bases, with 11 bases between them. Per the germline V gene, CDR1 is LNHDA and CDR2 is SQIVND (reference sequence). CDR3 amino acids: CASSLRDNSYEQYF. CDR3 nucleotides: TGTGCCAGTAGTCTCCGGGACAACTCCTACGAGCAGTACTTC.

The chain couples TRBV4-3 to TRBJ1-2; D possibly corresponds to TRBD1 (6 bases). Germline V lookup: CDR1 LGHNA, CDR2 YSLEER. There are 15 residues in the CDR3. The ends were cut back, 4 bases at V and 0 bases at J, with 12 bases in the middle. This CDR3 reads CASSLRDNSNYGYTF. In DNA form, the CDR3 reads TGCGCCAGCAGCCTCCGGGACAACTCTAACTATGGCTACACCTTC.

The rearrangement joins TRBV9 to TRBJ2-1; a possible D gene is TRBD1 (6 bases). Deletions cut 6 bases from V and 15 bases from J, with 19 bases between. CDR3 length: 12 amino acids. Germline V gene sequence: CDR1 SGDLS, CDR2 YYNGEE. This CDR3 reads CASTGKMTGPFF. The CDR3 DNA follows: TGTGCCAGCACCGGGAAGATGACAGGTCCGTTCTTC.

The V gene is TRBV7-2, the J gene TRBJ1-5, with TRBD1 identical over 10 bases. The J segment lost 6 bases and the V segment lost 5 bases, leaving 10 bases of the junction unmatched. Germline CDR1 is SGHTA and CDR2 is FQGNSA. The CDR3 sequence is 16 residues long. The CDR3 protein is CASSLKTGGESQPQHF. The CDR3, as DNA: TGTGCCAGCAGCCTTAAGACAGGGGGCGAGAGTCAGCCCCAGCATTTT.

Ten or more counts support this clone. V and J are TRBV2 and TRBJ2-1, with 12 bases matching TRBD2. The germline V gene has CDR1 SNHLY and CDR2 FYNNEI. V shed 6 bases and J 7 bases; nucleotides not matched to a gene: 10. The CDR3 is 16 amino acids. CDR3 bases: TGTGCCAGCAGCTCCGTGACTAGCGGGAGCGGGAATGAGCAGTTCTTC. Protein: CASSSVTSGSGNEQFF.

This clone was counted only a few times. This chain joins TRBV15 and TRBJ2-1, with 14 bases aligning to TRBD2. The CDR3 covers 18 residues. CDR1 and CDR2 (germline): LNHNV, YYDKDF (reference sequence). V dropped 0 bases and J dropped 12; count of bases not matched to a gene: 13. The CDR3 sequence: CATSRDARAGLAGVLQFF. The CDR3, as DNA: TGTGCCACCAGCAGAGATGCGCGCGCGGGACTAGCGGGAGTATTGCAGTTCTTC. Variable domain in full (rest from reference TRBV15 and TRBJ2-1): DAMVIQNPRYQVTQFGKPVTLSCSQTLNHNVMYWYQQKSSQAPKLLFHYYDKDFNNEADTPDNFQSRRPNTSFCFLDIRSPGLGDTAMYLCATSRDARAGLAGVLQFFGPGTRLTVL.

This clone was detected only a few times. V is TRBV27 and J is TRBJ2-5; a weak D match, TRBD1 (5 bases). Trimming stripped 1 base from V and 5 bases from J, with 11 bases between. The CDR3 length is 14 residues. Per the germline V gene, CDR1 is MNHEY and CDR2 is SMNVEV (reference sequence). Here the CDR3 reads CASSLYQGLETQYF. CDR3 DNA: TGTGCCAGCAGTTTATATCAGGGTCTGGAGACCCAGTACTTC.

The CDR3: CASSLARARMAEAFF. In DNA form, the CDR3 reads TGCGCCAGCAGCCTCGCCCGGGCCAGGATGGCTGAAGCTTTCTTT. The rearrangement uses TRBV4-1 and TRBJ1-1; D not resolved. This CDR3 comprises 15 residues. The V end was cut by 4 bases, the J end by 6 bases, with 18 bases between. Per germline, CDR1 MGHRA and CDR2 YSYEKL.